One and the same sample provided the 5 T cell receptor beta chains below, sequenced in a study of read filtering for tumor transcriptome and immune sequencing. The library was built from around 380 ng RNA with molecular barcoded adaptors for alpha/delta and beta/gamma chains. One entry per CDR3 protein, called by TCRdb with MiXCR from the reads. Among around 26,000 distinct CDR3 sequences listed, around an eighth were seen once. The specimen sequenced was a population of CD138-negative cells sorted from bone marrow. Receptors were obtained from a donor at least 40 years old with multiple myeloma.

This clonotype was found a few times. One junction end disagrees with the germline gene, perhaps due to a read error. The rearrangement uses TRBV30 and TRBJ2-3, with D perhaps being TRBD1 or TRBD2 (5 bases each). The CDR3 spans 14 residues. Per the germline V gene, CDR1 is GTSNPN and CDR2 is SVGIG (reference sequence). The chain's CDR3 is CAWRGVIRADTQCF. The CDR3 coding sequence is TGTGCCTGGAGGGGGGTTATTAGAGCAGATACGCAGTGTTTT.

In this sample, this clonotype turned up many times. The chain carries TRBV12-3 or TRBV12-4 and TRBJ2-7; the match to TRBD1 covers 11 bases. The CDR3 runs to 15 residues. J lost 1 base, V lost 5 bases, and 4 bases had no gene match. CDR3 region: CASSAGTGGSYEQYF. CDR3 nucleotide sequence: TGTGCCAGCAGTGCCGGGACAGGGGGATCCTACGAGCAGTACTTC.

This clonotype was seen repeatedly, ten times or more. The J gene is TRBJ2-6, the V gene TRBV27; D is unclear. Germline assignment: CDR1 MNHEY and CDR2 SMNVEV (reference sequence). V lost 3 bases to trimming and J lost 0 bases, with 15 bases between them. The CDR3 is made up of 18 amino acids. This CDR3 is CASSFSQKLSSGANVLTF. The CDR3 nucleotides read TGTGCCAGCAGTTTCTCACAGAAACTGAGCTCTGGGGCCAACGTCCTGACTTTC.

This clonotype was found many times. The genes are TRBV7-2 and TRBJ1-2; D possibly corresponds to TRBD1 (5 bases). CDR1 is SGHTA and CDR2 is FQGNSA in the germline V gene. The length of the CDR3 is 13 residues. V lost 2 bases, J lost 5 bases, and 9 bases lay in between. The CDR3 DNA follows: TGTGCCAGCAGCTTACGCAGGGAGTATGGCTACACCTTC. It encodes CASSLRREYGYTF.

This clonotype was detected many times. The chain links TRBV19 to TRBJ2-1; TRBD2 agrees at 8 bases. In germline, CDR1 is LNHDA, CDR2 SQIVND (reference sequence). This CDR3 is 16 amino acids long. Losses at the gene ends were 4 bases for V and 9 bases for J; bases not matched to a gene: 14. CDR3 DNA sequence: TGTGCCAGTAGTAGCCAGGGTCCGGGACTAGGGGGTGAGCAGTTCTTC. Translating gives CASSSQGPGLGGEQFF. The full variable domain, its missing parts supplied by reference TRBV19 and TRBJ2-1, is DGGITQSPKYLFRKEGQNVTLSCEQNLNHDAMYWYRQDPGQGLRLIYYSQIVNDFQKGDIAEGYSVSREKKESFPLTVTSAQKNPTAFYLCASSSQGPGLGGEQFFGPGTRLTVL.